This passage covers 29 T cell receptor beta chains from one sample sequenced in a study of OX40 agonist ivuxolimab in advanced cancers. The assay was immunoSEQ multiplex PCR, and TCRdb's table has in-frame clones only and misses some. The table records tens of thousands of clones, 70% to 85% of them present only once. Sequencing was performed on CD4+ or CD8+ T cells sorted from blood, taken in a trial of the OX40 agonist ivuxolimab. The receptor source for this set is an adult with an advanced solid tumor such as melanoma, head and neck, liver or kidney cancer.

V usage is TRBV11-1 and J usage is TRBJ2-3; 9 nucleotides align to TRBD1. Germline V gene sequence: CDR1 SGHAT, CDR2 FQDESV (reference sequence). The CDR3 is 15 residues long. Trimming took 1 base from V and 4 from J; bases not matched to a gene: 3. The CDR3: CASSLGTGDSDTQYF. CDR3 DNA sequence: TGTGCCAGCAGCTTAGGGACAGGGGATTCAGATACGCAGTATTTT. Variable domain in full (rest from reference TRBV11-1 and TRBJ2-3): EAEVAQSPRYKITEKSQAVAFWCDPISGHATLYWYRQILGQGPELLVQFQDESVVDDSQLPKDRFSAERLKGVDSTLKIQPAELGDSAMYLCASSLGTGDSDTQYFGPGTRLTVL.

The chain uses TRBV6-6 and TRBJ2-7; the match to TRBD1 covers 8 bases. Trimming cost V 4 bases and J 7 bases; bases outside gene matches: 12. The germline gives CDR1 MNHNY, CDR2 SVGAGI (reference sequence). CDR3 length: 15 amino acids. The DNA for the CDR3 is TGTGCCAGCAGTTCGGGACAGGCAGGAACGGGGGAGCAGTACTTC. It codes for CASSSGQAGTGEQYF.

The gene calls are TRBV28 and TRBJ2-3; TRBD1 matches 7 bases. In germline, CDR1 is MDHEN, CDR2 SYDVKM. V lost 5 bases and J lost 1; bases outside the gene matches: 9. CDR3 size: 16 residues. The CDR3 DNA follows: TGTGCCAGCAGTCAGATGGACCAGGGGGGCACAGATACGCAGTATTTT. Protein: CASSQMDQGGTDTQYF.

The CDR3, as DNA: TGTGCCAGGGCAGGGACTGGGGCCAACGTCCTGACTTTC. It translates to CARAGTGANVLTF. The chain combines TRBV2 with TRBJ2-6, with D perhaps matching TRBD1 (5 bases). Trimming removed 9 bases at V and 2 bases at J, with 8 bases between. CDR3 length: 13 residues. Per germline, CDR1 SNHLY and CDR2 FYNNEI.

The chain links TRBV5-6 to TRBJ2-1; D is possibly TRBD1 (5 bases). CDR1 is SGHDT and CDR2 is YYEEEE in the germline V gene. This CDR3 is built from 11 residues. V was trimmed by 4 bases and J by 15 bases, leaving 14 bases between them. The CDR3 here is CASSGSRVTFF. In nucleotides, the CDR3 is TGTGCCAGCAGCGGCAGCAGGGTTACGTTCTTC.

The chain uses TRBV5-5 and TRBJ1-2; possible D gene TRBD1, 6 bases. Trimming stripped 0 bases from V and 2 bases from J, with 8 bases between. Germline-derived CDR1 and CDR2 are SGHKS and YYEKEE (reference sequence). The CDR3 runs 14 residues. CDR3 amino acids: CASSLDRANYGYTF. The CDR3 DNA follows: TGTGCCAGCAGCTTGGACAGGGCCAACTATGGCTACACCTTC. Supplemented by reference TRBV5-5 and TRBJ1-2, the full variable domain reads DAGVTQSPTHLIKTRGQQVTLRCSPISGHKSVSWYQQVLGQGPQFIFQYYEKEERGRGNFPDRFSARQFPNYSSELNVNALLLGDSALYLCASSLDRANYGYTFGSGTRLTVV.

The rearrangement uses TRBV28 and TRBJ1-1; D is unclear. The CDR3 covers 11 residues. V was pared by 6 bases and J by 7 bases, with 9 bases between. CDR1 and CDR2 from the germline V gene are MDHEN and SYDVKM. The CDR3 DNA reads as TGTGCCAGCAGGGCTCGAAATGAAGCTTTCTTT. It translates to CASRARNEAFF. Full variable domain (outside the CDR3, taken from reference TRBV28 and TRBJ1-1): DVKVTQSSRYLVKRTGEKVFLECVQDMDHENMFWYRQDPGLGLRLIYFSYDVKMKEKGDIPEGYSVSREKKERFSLILESASTNQTSMYLCASRARNEAFFGQGTRLTVV.

The gene calls are TRBV6-1 and TRBJ1-1; D is undetermined. The germline gives CDR1 MNHNS, CDR2 SASEGT. V was shortened by 6 bases and J by 4 bases, with 12 bases between the two germline ends. There are 13 residues in the CDR3. The CDR3 bases are TGTGCCAGCAGCGTCCGGGCCCCCACTGAAGCTTTCTTT. It codes for CASSVRAPTEAFF.

The CDR3 loop reads CASSRGLAGDGQYF. The DNA for the CDR3 is TGTGCCAGCAGCCGGGGACTAGCGGGAGATGGGCAGTACTTC. V usage is TRBV5-6 and J usage is TRBJ2-7, with 14 positions matching TRBD2. Germline CDR1 is SGHDT and CDR2 is YYEEEE. The V gene end was trimmed by 4 bases and the J gene end by 9 bases; junction bases not matched to a gene: 6. CDR3 length: 14 amino acids.

The chain carries TRBV6-6 and TRBJ2-7; D is unresolved. This CDR3 is built from 13 residues. Germline CDR1 is MNHNY and CDR2 is SVGAGI (reference sequence). Trimming left V 6 bases short and J 0 bases short, with 9 bases between. The DNA for the CDR3 is TGTGCCAGCAGGGTACCCAGCTCCTACGAGCAGTACTTC. Its protein product is CASRVPSSYEQYF.

V usage is TRBV19 and J usage is TRBJ1-5, with D tentatively TRBD1 (6 bases). V was trimmed by 9 bases and J by 0 bases, leaving 12 bases between them. The CDR3 is made up of 14 amino acids. CDR1 is LNHDA and CDR2 is SQIVND in the germline V gene (reference sequence). The CDR3 is CASRTDYSNQPQHF. The CDR3 DNA follows: TGTGCCAGCCGGACAGACTATAGCAATCAGCCCCAGCATTTT.

The gene calls are TRBV27 and TRBJ2-7; 8 nucleotides line up with TRBD1. J was trimmed by 5 bases and V by 5 bases; bases with no gene match: 8. Germline V gene data show CDR1 as MNHEY and CDR2 as SMNVEV (reference sequence). This CDR3 has 14 amino acids. In nucleotides, the CDR3 is TGTGCCAGCAGTCGCCCGGGACAGGAGGACGAGCAGTACTTC. Its translation: CASSRPGQEDEQYF.

CDR3 amino acids: CATGTDYQPQHF. The CDR3 DNA follows: TGTGCCACCGGGACAGATTATCAGCCCCAGCATTTT. V and J are TRBV10-3 and TRBJ1-5, with TRBD1 identical over 7 bases. V shed 10 bases, J shed 5 bases, and the junction held 5 bases outside the gene matches. CDR1 and CDR2 (germline): ENHRY, SYGVKD. This CDR3 is 12 amino acids long.

The V gene is TRBV19, the J gene TRBJ2-1; 10 nucleotides agree with TRBD1. Germline V gene sequence: CDR1 LNHDA, CDR2 SQIVND (reference sequence). The CDR3 totals 18 residues. The V segment lost 3 bases and the J segment 6 bases; nucleotides outside the gene matches: 14. CDR3 region: CASSMPASGTGAINEQFF. For the CDR3, the DNA is TGTGCCAGTAGTATGCCGGCCTCCGGGACAGGGGCCATCAATGAGCAGTTCTTC.

This chain uses TRBV7-3 with TRBJ2-3; possibly TRBD2 for D (6 bases). V lost 0 bases to trimming and J lost 5 bases, with 9 bases between them. The germline gives CDR1 SGHTA, CDR2 FQGTGA. CDR3 size: 14 residues. CDR3 amino acids: CASSLTQGGDTQYF. CDR3 DNA: TGTGCCAGCAGCTTAACTCAGGGAGGAGATACGCAGTATTTT.

V and J are TRBV10-3 and TRBJ1-3; no clear D gene. Germline V gene data show CDR1 as ENHRY and CDR2 as SYGVKD. This CDR3 is built from 17 residues. V gave up 1 base and J gave up 0 bases, with 13 bases separating them. As DNA, the CDR3 is TGTGCCATCAGTGAGTTGGCGGACCTAGGCTCTGGAAACACCATATATTTT. It yields the protein CAISELADLGSGNTIYF.

This clone was recorded a few times. The chain is built from TRBV10-3 and TRBJ1-3; tentatively, D is TRBD1 (6 bases). Trimming cost V 8 bases and J 1 base, with 21 bases left between them. There are 17 residues in the CDR3. Germline assignment: CDR1 ENHRY and CDR2 SYGVKD. CDR3 sequence (DNA): TGTGCCATCGGACGGGGGCCAGGCTCAAGGTCTGGAAACACCATATATTTT. The encoded protein is CAIGRGPGSRSGNTIYF.

V is TRBV7-2 and J is TRBJ2-7; D unclear. Germline V gene lookup returns CDR1 SGHTA and CDR2 FQGNSA. V shed 0 bases and J shed 3 bases, with 9 bases lying between them. The CDR3 has 14 residues. The CDR3: CASSLATENYEQYF. The CDR3 coding sequence is TGTGCCAGCAGCTTAGCAACAGAGAACTACGAGCAGTACTTC.

The chain couples TRBV5-1 to TRBJ2-2; TRBD2 agrees at 7 bases. The CDR3 is 19 residues long. Germline V CDR1 and CDR2: SGHRS, YFSETQ. Trimming at V came to 2 bases and at J to 2 bases, leaving 15 bases not matched to a gene. The CDR3 coding sequence is TGCGCCAGCAGCTTTTTTACGGGGTGGCGGGGGACTAACACCGGGGAGCTGTTTTTT. This codes for CASSFFTGWRGTNTGELFF.

The rearrangement joins TRBV11-2 to TRBJ2-7, with 8 positions matching TRBD2. The CDR3 is 14 amino acids. The J segment lost 6 bases and the V segment lost 5 bases, leaving 9 bases of the junction unmatched. Germline assignment: CDR1 SGHAT and CDR2 FQNNGV. The CDR3 nucleotides are TGTGCCAGCAGCCTAAGACGGGAGGGGGGCGAGCAGTACTTC. Its translation: CASSLRREGGEQYF. Supplemented by reference TRBV11-2 and TRBJ2-7, the full variable domain reads EAGVAQSPRYKIIEKRQSVAFWCNPISGHATLYWYQQILGQGPKLLIQFQNNGVVDDSQLPKDRFSAERLKGVDSTLKIQPAKLEDSAVYLCASSLRREGGEQYFGPGTRLTVT.

This clone was detected a few times. The chain couples TRBV5-1 to TRBJ2-3, with D possibly TRBD2 on 5 matching bases. Trimming stripped 0 bases from V and 1 base from J, with 9 bases between. The CDR3 is 15 residues long. Germline values: CDR1 SGHRS, CDR2 YFSETQ. In DNA form, the CDR3 reads TGCGCCAGCAGCTTGGAAGGACTGGGCACAGATACGCAGTATTTT. Translating it yields CASSLEGLGTDTQYF.

CDR3: CASSQVRSGLGETQYF. CDR3 DNA sequence: TGCGCCAGCAGCCAAGTAAGGTCTGGGTTGGGGGAGACCCAGTACTTC. The chain couples TRBV4-3 to TRBJ2-5; D not resolved. Deletions cut 1 base from V and 5 bases from J, with 17 bases between. Germline V gene data show CDR1 as LGHNA and CDR2 as YSLEER. The CDR3 contains 16 residues.

J is TRBJ2-3 and V is TRBV7-2, with TRBD1 as a possible D gene (8 bases). The germline V gene encodes CDR1 SGHTA and CDR2 FQGNSA. V lost 0 bases, J lost 9 bases, and 19 bases lay in between. This CDR3 spans 16 amino acids. CDR3 residues: CASSLAGTTQGATQYF. The CDR3 nucleotides read TGTGCCAGCAGCTTAGCGGGGACTACTCAGGGGGCAACGCAGTATTTT.

The chain combines TRBV7-8 with TRBJ2-7; D not certain. The CDR3 runs 14 residues. The V end was cut by 5 bases, the J end by 2 bases, with 13 bases between. CDR1 is SGHVS and CDR2 is FQNEAQ in the germline V gene. The CDR3 DNA reads TGTGCCAGCAGCCCAGGACGTTTCACCTACGAGCAGTACTTC. It yields the protein CASSPGRFTYEQYF.

The genes are TRBV7-2 and TRBJ1-6; D remains unclear. Looked up from germline, CDR1 is SGHTA and CDR2 is FQGNSA. The V end lost 0 bases, the J end lost 7 bases, and 1 base lay between the germline ends. The CDR3 contains 12 residues. The CDR3 DNA is TGTGCCAGCAGCTTAGCCAATTCACCCCTCCACTTT. Translation: CASSLANSPLHF.

The chain couples TRBV7-9 to TRBJ2-1; perhaps TRBD2 as D (6 bases). CDR1 SEHNR and CDR2 FQNEAQ come from the germline V gene (reference sequence). V lost 3 bases, J lost 7 bases, and 16 bases lay in between. The CDR3 runs to 15 residues. Here the CDR3 DNA reads TGTGCCAGCAGCTTCGCGGGGAGAAGCTCAAATGAGCAGTTCTTC. It is translated as CASSFAGRSSNEQFF.

The chain's CDR3 is CATKAGSWREKLFF. In nucleotides, the CDR3 is TGTGCCACCAAGGCTGGCTCCTGGAGGGAAAAACTGTTTTTT. The chain carries TRBV15 and TRBJ1-4; D call uncertain. Germline V gives CDR1 LNHNV, CDR2 YYDKDF (reference sequence). The CDR3 has 14 amino acids. Trimming removed 7 bases at V and 8 bases at J, with 17 bases between.

The rearrangement uses TRBV4-1 and TRBJ2-2, with D tentatively TRBD2 (6 bases). Germline-derived CDR1 and CDR2 are MGHRA and YSYEKL. Trimming shortened V by 1 base and J by 4 bases, and 13 bases separated the two germline ends. The CDR3 has 16 amino acids. The CDR3 DNA is TGCGCCAGCAGCCAAGTCCCGGGAGTGGGCACCGGGGAGCTGTTTTTT. Encoded protein: CASSQVPGVGTGELFF.

In DNA form, the CDR3 reads TGTGCCTTAGACGAGGGGATTTATAATTCACCCCTCCACTTT. It yields the protein CALDEGIYNSPLHF. The chain has TRBV30 and TRBJ1-6; D might be TRBD1 (5 bases). Germline lookup yields CDR1 GTSNPN and CDR2 SVGIG (reference sequence). The ends were cut back, 7 bases at V and 4 bases at J, with 14 bases in the middle. CDR3 length: 14 residues.